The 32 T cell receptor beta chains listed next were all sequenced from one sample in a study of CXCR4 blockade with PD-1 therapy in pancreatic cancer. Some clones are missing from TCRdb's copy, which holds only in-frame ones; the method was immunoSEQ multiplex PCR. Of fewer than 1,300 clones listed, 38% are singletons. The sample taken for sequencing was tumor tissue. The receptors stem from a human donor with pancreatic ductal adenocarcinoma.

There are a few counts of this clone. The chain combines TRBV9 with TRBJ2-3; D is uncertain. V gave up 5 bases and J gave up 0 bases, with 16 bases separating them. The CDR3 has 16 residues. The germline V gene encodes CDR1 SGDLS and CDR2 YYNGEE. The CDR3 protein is CASSGVIGLSTDTQYF. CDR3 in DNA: TGTGCCAGCAGTGGTGTTATAGGGTTGAGCACAGATACGCAGTATTTT.

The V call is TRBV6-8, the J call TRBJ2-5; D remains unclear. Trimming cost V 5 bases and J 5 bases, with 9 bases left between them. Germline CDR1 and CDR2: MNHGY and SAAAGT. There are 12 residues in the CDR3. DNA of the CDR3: TGTGCCAGCAGTCCCTCGCCGGAGACCCAGTACTTC. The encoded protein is CASSPSPETQYF.

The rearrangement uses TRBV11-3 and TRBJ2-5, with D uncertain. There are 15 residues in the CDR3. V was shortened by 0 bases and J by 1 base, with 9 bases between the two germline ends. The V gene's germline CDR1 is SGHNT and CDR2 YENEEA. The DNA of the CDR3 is TGTGCCAGCAGCTTAGAACTTCCAGCCCAAGAGACCCAGTACTTC. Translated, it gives CASSLELPAQETQYF.

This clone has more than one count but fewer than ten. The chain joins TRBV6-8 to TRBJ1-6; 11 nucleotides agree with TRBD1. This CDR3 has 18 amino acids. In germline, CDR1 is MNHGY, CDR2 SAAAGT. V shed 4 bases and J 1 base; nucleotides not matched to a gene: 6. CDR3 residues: CASSFPGQGVSYNSPLHF. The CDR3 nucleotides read TGTGCCAGCAGTTTCCCGGGACAGGGGGTGTCCTATAATTCACCCCTCCACTTT.

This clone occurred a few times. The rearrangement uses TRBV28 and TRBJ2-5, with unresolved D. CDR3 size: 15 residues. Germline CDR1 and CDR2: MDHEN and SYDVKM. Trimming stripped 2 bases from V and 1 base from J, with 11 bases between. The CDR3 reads CASSLPSAGQETQYF. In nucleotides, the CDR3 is TGTGCCAGCAGTTTACCCTCGGCAGGCCAAGAGACCCAGTACTTC. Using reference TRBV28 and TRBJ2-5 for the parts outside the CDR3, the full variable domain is DVKVTQSSRYLVKRTGEKVFLECVQDMDHENMFWYRQDPGLGLRLIYFSYDVKMKEKGDIPEGYSVSREKKERFSLILESASTNQTSMYLCASSLPSAGQETQYFGPGTRLLVL.

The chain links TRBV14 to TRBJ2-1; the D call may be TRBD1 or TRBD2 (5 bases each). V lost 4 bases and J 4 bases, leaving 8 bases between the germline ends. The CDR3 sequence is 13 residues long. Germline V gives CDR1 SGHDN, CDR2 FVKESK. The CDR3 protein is CASSLGPYNEQFF. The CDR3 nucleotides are TGTGCCAGCAGCCTGGGACCGTACAATGAGCAGTTCTTC. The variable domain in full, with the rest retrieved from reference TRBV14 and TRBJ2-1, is EAGVTQFPSHSVIEKGQTVTLRCDPISGHDNLYWYRRVMGKEIKFLLHFVKESKQDESGMPNNRFLAERTGGTYSTLKVQPAELEDSGVYFCASSLGPYNEQFFGPGTRLTVL.

CDR3 coding DNA: TGTGCCAGTAGTGTATACAGGGGGCGCAACAATGGCTACACCTTC. Translating gives CASSVYRGRNNGYTF. The chain has TRBV19 and TRBJ1-2; 9 positions agree with TRBD1. The CDR3 sequence is 15 residues long. Germline V gene sequence: CDR1 LNHDA, CDR2 SQIVND (reference sequence). After removal of 5 bases from V and 6 bases from J, the junction contained 10 bases not matched to a gene.

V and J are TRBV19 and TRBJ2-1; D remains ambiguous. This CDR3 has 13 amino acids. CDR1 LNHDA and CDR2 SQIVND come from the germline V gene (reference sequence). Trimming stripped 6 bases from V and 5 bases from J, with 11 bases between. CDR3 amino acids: CASSLTEHNEQFF. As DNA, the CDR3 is TGTGCCAGTAGCCTAACAGAACACAATGAGCAGTTCTTC. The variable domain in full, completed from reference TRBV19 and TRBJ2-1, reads DGGITQSPKYLFRKEGQNVTLSCEQNLNHDAMYWYRQDPGQGLRLIYYSQIVNDFQKGDIAEGYSVSREKKESFPLTVTSAQKNPTAFYLCASSLTEHNEQFFGPGTRLTVL.

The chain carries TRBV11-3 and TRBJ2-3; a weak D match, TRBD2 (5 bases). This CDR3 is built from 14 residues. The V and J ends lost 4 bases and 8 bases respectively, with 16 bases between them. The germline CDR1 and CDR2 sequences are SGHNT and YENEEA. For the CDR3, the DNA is TGTGCCAGCAGCTCCACCTACGGCGGGTGTACGCAGTATTTT. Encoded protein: CASSSTYGGCTQYF.

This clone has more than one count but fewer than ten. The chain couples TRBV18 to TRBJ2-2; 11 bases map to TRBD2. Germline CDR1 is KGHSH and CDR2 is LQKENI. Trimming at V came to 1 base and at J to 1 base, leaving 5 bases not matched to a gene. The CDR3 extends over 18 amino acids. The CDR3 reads CASSPLQGLAGNTGELFF. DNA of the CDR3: TGTGCCAGCTCACCACTCCAAGGACTAGCGGGGAACACCGGGGAGCTGTTTTTT.

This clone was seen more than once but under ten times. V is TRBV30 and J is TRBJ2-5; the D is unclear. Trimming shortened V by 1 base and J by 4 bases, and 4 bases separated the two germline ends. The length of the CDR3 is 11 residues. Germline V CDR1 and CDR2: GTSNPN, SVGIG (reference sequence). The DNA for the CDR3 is TGTGCCTGGAGTGACGGAGAGACCCAGTACTTC. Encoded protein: CAWSDGETQYF.

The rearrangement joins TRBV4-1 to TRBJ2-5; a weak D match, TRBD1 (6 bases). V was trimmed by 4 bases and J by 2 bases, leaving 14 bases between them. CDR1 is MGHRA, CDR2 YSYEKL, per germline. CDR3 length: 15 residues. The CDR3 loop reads CASSRTGTTQETQYF. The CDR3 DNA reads TGCGCCAGCAGCCGAACCGGGACAACGCAAGAGACCCAGTACTTC.

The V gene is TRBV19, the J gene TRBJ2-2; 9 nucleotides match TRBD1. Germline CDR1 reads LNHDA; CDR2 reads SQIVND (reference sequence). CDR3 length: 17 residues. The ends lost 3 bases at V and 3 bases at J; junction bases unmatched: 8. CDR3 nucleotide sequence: TGTGCCAGTAGTATGTCTGACCGGGACAGGGACACCGGGGAGCTGTTTTTT. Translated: CASSMSDRDRDTGELFF.

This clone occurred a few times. This chain's CDR3 is CASSARDTSSYEQYF. The CDR3 region has the DNA TGTGCCAGCAGCGCCCGGGACACCAGCTCCTACGAGCAGTACTTC. The V gene is TRBV7-5, the J gene TRBJ2-7; the table's D call, TRBD1, has no DNA check behind it. TRBV7-5 is reported as a pseudogene. This CDR3 comprises 15 residues.

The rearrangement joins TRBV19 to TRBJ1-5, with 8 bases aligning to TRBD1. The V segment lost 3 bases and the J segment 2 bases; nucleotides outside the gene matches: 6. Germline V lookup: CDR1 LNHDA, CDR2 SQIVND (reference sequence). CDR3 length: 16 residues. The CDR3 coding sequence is TGTGCCAGTAGTATCTTGAGGGGACAGGGCAATCAGCCCCAGCATTTT. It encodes CASSILRGQGNQPQHF.

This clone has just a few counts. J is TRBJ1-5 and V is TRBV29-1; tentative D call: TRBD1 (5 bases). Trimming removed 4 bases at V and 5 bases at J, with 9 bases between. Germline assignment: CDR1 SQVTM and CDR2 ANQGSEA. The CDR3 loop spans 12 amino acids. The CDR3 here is CSVAVGDQPQHF. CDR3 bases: TGCAGCGTTGCCGTGGGGGATCAGCCCCAGCATTTT.

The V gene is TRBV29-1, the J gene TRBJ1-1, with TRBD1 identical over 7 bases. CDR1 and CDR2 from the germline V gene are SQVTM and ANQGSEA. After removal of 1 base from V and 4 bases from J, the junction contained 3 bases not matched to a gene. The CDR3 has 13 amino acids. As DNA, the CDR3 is TGCAGCGTTGAAGGGCAGGGGGTCACTGAAGCTTTCTTT. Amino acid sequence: CSVEGQGVTEAFF. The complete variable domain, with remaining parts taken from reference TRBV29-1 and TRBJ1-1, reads SAVISQKPSRDICQRGTSLTIQCQVDSQVTMMFWYRQQPGQSLTLIATANQGSEATYESGFVIDKFPISRPNLTFSTLTVSNMSPEDSSIYLCSVEGQGVTEAFFGQGTRLTVV.

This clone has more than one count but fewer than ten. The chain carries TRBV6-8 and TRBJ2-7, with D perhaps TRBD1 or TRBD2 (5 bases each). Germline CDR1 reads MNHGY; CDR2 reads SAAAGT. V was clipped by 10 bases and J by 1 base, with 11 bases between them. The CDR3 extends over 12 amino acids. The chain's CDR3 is CAIRENSYEQYF. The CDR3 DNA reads TGTGCCATCAGGGAGAATTCCTACGAGCAGTACTTC.

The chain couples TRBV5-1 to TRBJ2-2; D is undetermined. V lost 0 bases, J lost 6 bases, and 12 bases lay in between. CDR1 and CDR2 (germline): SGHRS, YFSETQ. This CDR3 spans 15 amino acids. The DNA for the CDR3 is TGCGCCAGCAGCTTGGGGGCAGCCAATTCCGGGGAGCTGTTTTTT. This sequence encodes CASSLGAANSGELFF. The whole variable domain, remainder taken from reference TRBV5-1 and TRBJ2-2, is KAGVTQTPRYLIKTRGQQVTLSCSPISGHRSVSWYQQTPGQGLQFLFEYFSETQRNKGNFPGRFSGRQFSNSRSEMNVSTLELGDSALYLCASSLGAANSGELFFGEGSRLTVL.

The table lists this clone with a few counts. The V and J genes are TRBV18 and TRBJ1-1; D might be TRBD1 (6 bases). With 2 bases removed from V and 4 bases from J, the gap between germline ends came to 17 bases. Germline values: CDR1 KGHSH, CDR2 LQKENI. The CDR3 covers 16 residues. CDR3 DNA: TGTGCCAGCTCACCAGCGGGGGGCGCGCGGGTCACTGAAGCTTTCTTT. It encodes CASSPAGGARVTEAFF.

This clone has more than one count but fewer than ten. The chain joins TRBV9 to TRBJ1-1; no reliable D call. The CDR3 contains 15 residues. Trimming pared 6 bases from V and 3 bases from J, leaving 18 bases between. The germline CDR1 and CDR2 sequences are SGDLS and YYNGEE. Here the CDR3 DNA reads TGTGCCAGCAAGATGTGGCGGGTTCAGGACACTGAAGCTTTCTTT. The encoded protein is CASKMWRVQDTEAFF.

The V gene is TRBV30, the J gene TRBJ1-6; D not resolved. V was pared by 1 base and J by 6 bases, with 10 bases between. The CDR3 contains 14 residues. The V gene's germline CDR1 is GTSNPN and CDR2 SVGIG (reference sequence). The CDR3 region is CAWSEAFSNSPLHF. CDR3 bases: TGTGCCTGGAGTGAAGCTTTTAGTAATTCACCCCTCCACTTT.

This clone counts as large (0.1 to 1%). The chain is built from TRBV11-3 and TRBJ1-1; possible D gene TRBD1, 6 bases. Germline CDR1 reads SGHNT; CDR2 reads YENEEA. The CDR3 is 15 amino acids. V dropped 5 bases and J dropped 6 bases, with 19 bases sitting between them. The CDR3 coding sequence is TGTGCCAGCAGCCCTTTCACGGGGGGGGCTCCTGAAGCTTTCTTT. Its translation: CASSPFTGGAPEAFF.

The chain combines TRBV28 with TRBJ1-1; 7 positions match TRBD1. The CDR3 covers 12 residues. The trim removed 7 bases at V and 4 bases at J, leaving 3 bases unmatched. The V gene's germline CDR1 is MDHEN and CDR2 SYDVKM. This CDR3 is CASKAGGTEAFF. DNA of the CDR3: TGTGCCAGCAAGGCAGGGGGCACTGAAGCTTTCTTT.

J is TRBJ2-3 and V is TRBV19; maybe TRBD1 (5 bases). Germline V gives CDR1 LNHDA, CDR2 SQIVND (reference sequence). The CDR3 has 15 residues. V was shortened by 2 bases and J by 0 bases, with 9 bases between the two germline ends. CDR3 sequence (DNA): TGTGCCAGTAGTATATTCAGGGCGAGCACAGATACGCAGTATTTT. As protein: CASSIFRASTDTQYF.

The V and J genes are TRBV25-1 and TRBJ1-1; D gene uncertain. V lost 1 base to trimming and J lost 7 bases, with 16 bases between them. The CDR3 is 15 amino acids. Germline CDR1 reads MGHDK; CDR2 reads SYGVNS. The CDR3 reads CASSEFGLGEIEAFF. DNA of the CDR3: TGTGCCAGCAGTGAATTCGGGCTTGGGGAAATTGAAGCTTTCTTT.

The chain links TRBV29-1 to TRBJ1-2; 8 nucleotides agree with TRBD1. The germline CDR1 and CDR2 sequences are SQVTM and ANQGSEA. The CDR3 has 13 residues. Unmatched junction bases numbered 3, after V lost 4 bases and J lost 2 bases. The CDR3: CSVGTGLNYGYTF. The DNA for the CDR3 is TGCAGCGTTGGGACAGGGCTCAACTATGGCTACACCTTC.

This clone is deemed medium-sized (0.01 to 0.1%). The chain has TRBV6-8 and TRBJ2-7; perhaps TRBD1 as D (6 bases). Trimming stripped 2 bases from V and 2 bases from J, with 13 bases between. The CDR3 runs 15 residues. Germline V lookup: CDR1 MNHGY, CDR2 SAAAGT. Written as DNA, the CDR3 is TGTGCCAGCAGTTACATTCCCGGACAGACCTACGAGCAGTACTTC. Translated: CASSYIPGQTYEQYF.

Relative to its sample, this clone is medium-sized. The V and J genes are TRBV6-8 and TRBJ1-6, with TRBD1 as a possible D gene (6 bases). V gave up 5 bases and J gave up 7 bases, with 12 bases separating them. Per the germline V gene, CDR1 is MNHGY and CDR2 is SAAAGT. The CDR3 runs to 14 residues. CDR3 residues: CASSTGFVNSPLHF. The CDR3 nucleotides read TGTGCCAGCAGTACAGGGTTTGTCAATTCACCCCTCCACTTT.

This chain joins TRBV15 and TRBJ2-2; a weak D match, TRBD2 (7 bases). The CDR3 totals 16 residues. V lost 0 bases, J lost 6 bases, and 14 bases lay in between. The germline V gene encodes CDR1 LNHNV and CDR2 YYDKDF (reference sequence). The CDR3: CATSREVGGAPGELFF. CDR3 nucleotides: TGTGCCACCAGCAGAGAGGTGGGGGGGGCCCCCGGGGAGCTGTTTTTT.

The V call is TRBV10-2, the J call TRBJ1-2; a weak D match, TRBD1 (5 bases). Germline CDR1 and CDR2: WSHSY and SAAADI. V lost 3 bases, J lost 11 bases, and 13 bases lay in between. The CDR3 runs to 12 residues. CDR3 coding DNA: TGCGCCAGCAGTGAAACAGGCCGGGGGTACACCTTC. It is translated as CASSETGRGYTF.

CDR3: CASSQDFGGLGTNEKLFF. Here the CDR3 DNA reads TGCGCCAGCAGCCAAGATTTCGGGGGTTTAGGGACTAATGAAAAACTGTTTTTT. The rearrangement links TRBV4-1 to TRBJ1-4, with a possible D match to TRBD1 (5 bases). The germline V gene has CDR1 MGHRA and CDR2 YSYEKL. The CDR3 contains 18 residues. The germline V and J ends were trimmed by 0 bases and 2 bases, with 16 bases remaining between them.